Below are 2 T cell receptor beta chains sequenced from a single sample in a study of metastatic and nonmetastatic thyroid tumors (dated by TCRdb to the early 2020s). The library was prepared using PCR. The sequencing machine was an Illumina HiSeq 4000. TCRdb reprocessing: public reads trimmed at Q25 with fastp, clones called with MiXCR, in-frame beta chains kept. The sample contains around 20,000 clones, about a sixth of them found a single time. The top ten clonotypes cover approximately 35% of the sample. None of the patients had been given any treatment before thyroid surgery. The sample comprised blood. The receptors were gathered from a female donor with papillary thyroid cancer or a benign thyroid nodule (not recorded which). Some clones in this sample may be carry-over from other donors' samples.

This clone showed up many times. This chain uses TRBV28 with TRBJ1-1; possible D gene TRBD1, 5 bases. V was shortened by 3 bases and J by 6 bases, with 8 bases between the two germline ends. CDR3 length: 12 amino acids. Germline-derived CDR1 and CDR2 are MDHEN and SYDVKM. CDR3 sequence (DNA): TGTGCCAGCAGTTTCCGGGGCGCTGAAGCTTTCTTT. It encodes CASSFRGAEAFF.

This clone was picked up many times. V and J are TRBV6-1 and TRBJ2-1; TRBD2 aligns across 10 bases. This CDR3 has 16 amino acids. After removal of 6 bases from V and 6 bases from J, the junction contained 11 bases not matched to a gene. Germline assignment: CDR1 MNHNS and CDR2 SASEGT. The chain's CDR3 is CASRTRAGGQSNEQFF. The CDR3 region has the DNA TGTGCCAGCAGAACCAGAGCGGGAGGGCAGAGCAATGAGCAGTTCTTC.